This T cell receptor beta chain was identified in a study of cytomegalovirus exposure and HLA in healthy donors. Sequenced by immunoSEQ multiplex PCR; TCRdb stores in-frame clones only, minus some. The table has some 150,000 clones, 75% to 90% seen once; the top ten hold around 22%. Sequences were obtained from PBMCs. The receptor comes from a man aged 18 to 30 in good health and CMV-seropositive.

CDR3 residues: CASSQGTVWNTGELFF. The DNA for the CDR3 is TGCGCCAGCAGCCAAGGGACAGTTTGGAACACCGGGGAGCTGTTTTTT. The chain carries TRBV4-3 and TRBJ2-2, with a tentative D call TRBD1 (6 bases). CDR1 is LGHNA and CDR2 is YSLEER in the germline V gene. V was shortened by 1 base and J by 1 base, with 10 bases between the two germline ends. The CDR3 consists of 16 residues.